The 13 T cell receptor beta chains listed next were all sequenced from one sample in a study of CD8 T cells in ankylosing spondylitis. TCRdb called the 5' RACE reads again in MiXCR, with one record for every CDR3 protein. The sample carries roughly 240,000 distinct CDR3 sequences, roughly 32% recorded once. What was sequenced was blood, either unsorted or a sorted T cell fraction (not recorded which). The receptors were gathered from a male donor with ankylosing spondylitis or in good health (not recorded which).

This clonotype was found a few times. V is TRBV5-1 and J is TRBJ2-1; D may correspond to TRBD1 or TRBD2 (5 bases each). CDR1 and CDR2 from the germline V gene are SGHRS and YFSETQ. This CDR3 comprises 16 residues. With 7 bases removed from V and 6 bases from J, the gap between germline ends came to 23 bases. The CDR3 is CASAPLGDPSSNEQFF. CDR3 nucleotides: TGCGCCAGCGCCCCTTTGGGGGACCCTTCTAGCAATGAGCAGTTCTTC. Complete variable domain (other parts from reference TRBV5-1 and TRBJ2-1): KAGVTQTPRYLIKTRGQQVTLSCSPISGHRSVSWYQQTPGQGLQFLFEYFSETQRNKGNFPGRFSGRQFSNSRSEMNVSTLELGDSALYLCASAPLGDPSSNEQFFGPGTRLTVL.

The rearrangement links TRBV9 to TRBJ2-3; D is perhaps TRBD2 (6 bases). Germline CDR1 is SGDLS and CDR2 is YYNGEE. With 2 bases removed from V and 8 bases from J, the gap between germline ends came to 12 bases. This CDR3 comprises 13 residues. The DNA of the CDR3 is TGTGCCAGCAGCGTCCTAGCGACCGCTACGCAGTATTTT. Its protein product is CASSVLATATQYF.

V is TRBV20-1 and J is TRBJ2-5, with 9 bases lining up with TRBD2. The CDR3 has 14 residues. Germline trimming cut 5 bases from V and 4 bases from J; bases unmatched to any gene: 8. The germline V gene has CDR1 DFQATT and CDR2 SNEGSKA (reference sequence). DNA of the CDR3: TGCAGTGCTCGTAGCGGGGGTTTGTCAGAGACCCAGTACTTC. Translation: CSARSGGLSETQYF.

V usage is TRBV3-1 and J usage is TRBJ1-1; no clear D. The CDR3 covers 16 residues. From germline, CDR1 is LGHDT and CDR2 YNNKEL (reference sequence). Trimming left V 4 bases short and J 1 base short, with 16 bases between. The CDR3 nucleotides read TGTGCCAGCAGCCCGGCCCTGCGGCTTCGGAACACTGAAGCTTTCTTT. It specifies CASSPALRLRNTEAFF.

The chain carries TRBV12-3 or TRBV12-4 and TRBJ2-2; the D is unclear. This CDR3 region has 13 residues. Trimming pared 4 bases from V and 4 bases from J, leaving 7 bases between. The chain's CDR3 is CASSSKITGELFF. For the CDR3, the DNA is TGTGCCAGCAGTTCAAAAATCACCGGGGAGCTGTTTTTT.

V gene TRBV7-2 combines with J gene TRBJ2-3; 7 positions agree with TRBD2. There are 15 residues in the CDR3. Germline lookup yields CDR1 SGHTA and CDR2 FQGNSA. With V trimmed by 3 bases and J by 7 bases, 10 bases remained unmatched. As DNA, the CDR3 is TGTGCCAGCAGCTTTGAGGCGGGGGTAACAAATACGCAGTATTTT. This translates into CASSFEAGVTNTQYF. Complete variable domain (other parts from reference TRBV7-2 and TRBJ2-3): GAGVSQSPSNKVTEKGKDVELRCDPISGHTALYWYRQSLGQGLEFLIYFQGNSAPDKSGLPSDRFSAERTGGSVSTLTIQRTQQEDSAVYLCASSFEAGVTNTQYFGPGTRLTVL.

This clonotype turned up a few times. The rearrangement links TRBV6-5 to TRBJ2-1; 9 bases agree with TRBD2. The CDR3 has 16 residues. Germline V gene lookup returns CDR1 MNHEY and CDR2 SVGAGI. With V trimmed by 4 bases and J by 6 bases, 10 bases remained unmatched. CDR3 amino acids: CASSSKGLARGNEQFF. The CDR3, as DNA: TGTGCCAGCAGTTCGAAGGGACTAGCTAGGGGCAATGAGCAGTTCTTC.

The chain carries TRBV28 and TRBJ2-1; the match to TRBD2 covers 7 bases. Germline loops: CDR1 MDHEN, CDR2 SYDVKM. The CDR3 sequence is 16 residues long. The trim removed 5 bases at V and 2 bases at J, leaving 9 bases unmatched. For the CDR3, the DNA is TGTGCCAGCAGTACTTGGAGCGGGGTGACCTACAATGAGCAGTTCTTC. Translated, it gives CASSTWSGVTYNEQFF. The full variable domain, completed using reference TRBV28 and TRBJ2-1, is DVKVTQSSRYLVKRTGEKVFLECVQDMDHENMFWYRQDPGLGLRLIYFSYDVKMKEKGDIPEGYSVSREKKERFSLILESASTNQTSMYLCASSTWSGVTYNEQFFGPGTRLTVL.

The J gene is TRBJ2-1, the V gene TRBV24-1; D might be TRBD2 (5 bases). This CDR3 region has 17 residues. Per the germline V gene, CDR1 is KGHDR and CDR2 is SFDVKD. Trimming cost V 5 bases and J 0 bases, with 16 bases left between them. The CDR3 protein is CATSGLWAGDSYNEQFF. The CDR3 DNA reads TGTGCCACCAGTGGGCTGTGGGCCGGGGACTCCTACAATGAGCAGTTCTTC.

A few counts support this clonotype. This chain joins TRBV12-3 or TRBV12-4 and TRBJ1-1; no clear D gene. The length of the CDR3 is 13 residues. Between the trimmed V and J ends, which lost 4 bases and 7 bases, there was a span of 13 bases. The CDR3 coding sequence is TGTGCCAGCAGTTCCACACCCCAAGGTGAAGCTTTCTTT. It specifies CASSSTPQGEAFF.

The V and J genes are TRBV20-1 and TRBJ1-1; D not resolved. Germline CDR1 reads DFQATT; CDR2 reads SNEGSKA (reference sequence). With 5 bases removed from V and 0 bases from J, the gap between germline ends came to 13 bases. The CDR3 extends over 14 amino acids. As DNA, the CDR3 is TGCAGTGCTCCAATCCGGGGAATGAACACTGAAGCTTTCTTT. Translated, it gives CSAPIRGMNTEAFF.

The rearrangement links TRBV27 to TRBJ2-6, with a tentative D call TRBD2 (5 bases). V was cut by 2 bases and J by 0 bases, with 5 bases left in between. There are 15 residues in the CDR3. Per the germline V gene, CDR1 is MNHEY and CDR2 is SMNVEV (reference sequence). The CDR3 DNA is TGTGCCAGCAGTTTACGGGACTCTGGGGCCAACGTCCTGACTTTC. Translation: CASSLRDSGANVLTF. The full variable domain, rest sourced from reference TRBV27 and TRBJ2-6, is EAQVTQNPRYLITVTGKKLTVTCSQNMNHEYMSWYRQDPGLGLRQIYYSMNVEVTDKGDVPEGYKVSRKEKRNFPLILESPSPNQTSLYFCASSLRDSGANVLTFGAGSRLTVL.

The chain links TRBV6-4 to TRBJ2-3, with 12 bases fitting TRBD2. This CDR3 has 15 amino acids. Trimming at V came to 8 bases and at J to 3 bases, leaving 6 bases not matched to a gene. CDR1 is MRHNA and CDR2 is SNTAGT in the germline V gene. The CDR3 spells CASAQTSGGTDTQYF. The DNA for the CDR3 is TGTGCCAGCGCCCAGACTAGCGGGGGAACAGATACGCAGTATTTT.